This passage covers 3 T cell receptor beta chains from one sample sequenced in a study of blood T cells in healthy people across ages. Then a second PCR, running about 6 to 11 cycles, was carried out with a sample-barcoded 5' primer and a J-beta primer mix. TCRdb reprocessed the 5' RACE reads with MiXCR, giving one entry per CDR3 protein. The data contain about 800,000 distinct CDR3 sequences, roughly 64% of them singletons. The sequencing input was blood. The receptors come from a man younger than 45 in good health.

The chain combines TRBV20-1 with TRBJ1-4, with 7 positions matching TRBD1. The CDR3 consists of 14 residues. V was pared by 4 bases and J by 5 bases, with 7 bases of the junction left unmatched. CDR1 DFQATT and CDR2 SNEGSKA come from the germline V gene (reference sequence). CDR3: CSAKGASGNEKLFF. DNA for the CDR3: TGCAGTGCTAAGGGGGCTTCAGGGAATGAAAAACTGTTTTTT.

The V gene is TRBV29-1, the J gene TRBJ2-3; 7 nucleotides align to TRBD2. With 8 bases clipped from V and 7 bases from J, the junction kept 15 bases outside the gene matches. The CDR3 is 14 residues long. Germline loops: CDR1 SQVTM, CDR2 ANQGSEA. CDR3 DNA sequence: TGCAGCTTCATCCGGGGGGTTGTAGTGAATACGCAGTATTTT. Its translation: CSFIRGVVVNTQYF.

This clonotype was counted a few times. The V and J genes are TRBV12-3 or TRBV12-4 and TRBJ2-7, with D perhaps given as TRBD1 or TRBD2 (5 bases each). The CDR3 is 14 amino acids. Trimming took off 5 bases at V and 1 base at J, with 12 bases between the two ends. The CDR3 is CASSGAGVSYEQYF. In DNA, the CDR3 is TGTGCCAGCAGTGGGGCGGGCGTATCCTACGAGCAGTACTTC.